Listed here are 29 T cell receptor beta chains from one sample, sequenced in a study of blood T cell repertoires in COVID-19. Measured with immunoSEQ multiplex PCR; TCRdb has only the in-frame clones, and not every one. This sample has some 99,000 clones, with about nine tenths found just once. Source material: peripheral blood. The receptor source for this set is a human donor in a cohort sampled during active COVID-19.

This sequence joins TRBV14 and TRBJ1-2; no clear D gene. Germline values: CDR1 SGHDN, CDR2 FVKESK. V dropped 1 base and J dropped 8 bases, with 5 bases sitting between them. This CDR3 has 11 residues. CDR3 region: CASSQGGGYTF. CDR3 sequence (DNA): TGTGCCAGCAGCCAAGGAGGCGGCTACACCTTC.

This chain uses TRBV27 with TRBJ1-2; D is unclear. The CDR3 loop spans 12 amino acids. Germline V gene data show CDR1 as MNHEY and CDR2 as SMNVEV (reference sequence). Trimming shortened V by 6 bases and J by 2 bases, and 7 bases separated the two germline ends. The CDR3 here is CASSRGNYGYTF. In DNA, the CDR3 is TGTGCCAGCAGCCGGGGAAACTATGGCTACACCTTC.

The chain is built from TRBV6-2 or TRBV6-3 and TRBJ1-2; D is unclear. Germline CDR1 MNHEY, CDR2 SVGEGT. The CDR3 is 16 amino acids. V lost 0 bases and J lost 4, with 15 bases in between. Here the CDR3 reads CASSYSVDYLTYGYTF. CDR3 nucleotides: TGTGCCAGCAGTTACTCGGTGGACTATTTAACCTATGGCTACACCTTC.

Here the CDR3 reads CASSLVQVSQETQYF. The CDR3 coding sequence is TGTGCCAGCAGCTTAGTTCAGGTTTCCCAAGAGACCCAGTACTTC. This sequence joins TRBV7-2 and TRBJ2-5; D unresolved. V dropped 1 base and J dropped 1 base, with 10 bases sitting between them. The CDR3 is made up of 15 amino acids. CDR1 and CDR2 (germline): SGHTA, FQGNSA.

The rearrangement uses TRBV7-3 and TRBJ1-2; 9 bases agree with TRBD1. The CDR3 covers 13 residues. Germline CDR1 is SGHTA and CDR2 is FQGTGA. The V gene end was trimmed by 4 bases and the J gene end by 8 bases; junction bases not matched to a gene: 5. The CDR3 spells CASSSDRGYGYTF. The DNA for the CDR3 is TGTGCCAGCAGCTCGGACAGGGGATACGGCTACACCTTC.

V usage is TRBV5-4 and J usage is TRBJ1-1; D ambiguous. Trimming took off 4 bases at V and 0 bases at J, with 10 bases between the two ends. This CDR3 is built from 14 residues. Germline CDR1 reads SGHNT; CDR2 reads YYREEE (reference sequence). The CDR3 loop is CASSRGRMNTEAFF. The CDR3 nucleotides read TGTGCCAGCAGCCGAGGTAGGATGAACACTGAAGCTTTCTTT.

The V and J genes are TRBV28 and TRBJ2-4, with D perhaps TRBD2 (6 bases). The CDR3 is 15 amino acids. The germline gives CDR1 MDHEN, CDR2 SYDVKM. Trimming removed 2 bases at V and 3 bases at J, with 11 bases between. CDR3: CASSLGGGGKNIQYF. In DNA form, the CDR3 reads TGTGCCAGCAGTTTAGGGGGAGGCGGCAAAAACATTCAGTACTTC.

The chain is built from TRBV10-3 and TRBJ2-2; 9 bases align to TRBD1. The CDR3 covers 15 residues. The V gene's germline CDR1 is ENHRY and CDR2 SYGVKD. With 9 bases clipped from V and 4 bases from J, the junction kept 9 bases outside the gene matches. CDR3 coding DNA: TGTGCCATTCACGCCTTGACAGGGGGCACCGGGGAGCTGTTTTTT. Amino acids: CAIHALTGGTGELFF.

The chain uses TRBV11-3 and TRBJ2-2; TRBD1 aligns across 8 bases. From germline, CDR1 is SGHNT and CDR2 YENEEA. V gave up 1 base and J gave up 1 base; unmatched junction bases: 5. The CDR3 loop spans 17 amino acids. DNA for the CDR3: TGTGCCAGCAGCTTAGGGTCGACAGGGGTGAACACCGGGGAGCTGTTTTTT. Protein: CASSLGSTGVNTGELFF.

V is TRBV2 and J is TRBJ1-2, with a weak D call TRBD1 (5 bases). V gave up 7 bases and J gave up 5 bases, with 14 bases separating them. Germline-derived CDR1 and CDR2 are SNHLY and FYNNEI. The CDR3 has 13 amino acids. The CDR3 loop reads CASTPVQGYGYTF. The CDR3 DNA sequence: TGTGCCAGCACCCCTGTCCAGGGATATGGCTACACCTTC.

This rearrangement joins TRBV9 to TRBJ2-5, with TRBD2 as a possible D gene (5 bases). The V and J ends lost 1 base and 4 bases respectively, with 14 bases between them. CDR3 length equals 15 residues. From germline, CDR1 is SGDLS and CDR2 YYNGEE. The CDR3 sequence is CASSVNPAGIETQYF. CDR3 in DNA: TGTGCCAGCAGCGTAAACCCCGCCGGGATAGAGACCCAGTACTTC.

V and J are TRBV9 and TRBJ2-7, with D perhaps matching TRBD1 (6 bases). Germline loops: CDR1 SGDLS, CDR2 YYNGEE. The CDR3 is 14 amino acids. V lost 0 bases to trimming and J lost 6 bases, with 13 bases between them. The CDR3, as DNA: TGTGCCAGCAGCGTAGCTCCGGGGACAAGCGAGCAGTACTTC. Encoded protein: CASSVAPGTSEQYF.

V is TRBV4-2 and J is TRBJ2-5; possible D gene TRBD1, 6 bases. CDR1 LGHNA and CDR2 YNFKEQ come from the germline V gene. The CDR3 loop spans 18 amino acids. With 0 bases removed from V and 5 bases from J, the gap between germline ends came to 22 bases. The DNA of the CDR3 is TGTGCCAGCAGCCAAGATTCGGGACACAACCCAGAGGGGGAGACCCAGTACTTC. Residues: CASSQDSGHNPEGETQYF.

V and J are TRBV18 and TRBJ1-1; D remains ambiguous. The germline V and J ends were trimmed by 3 bases and 1 base, with 9 bases remaining between them. Germline CDR1 and CDR2: KGHSH and LQKENI. The CDR3 runs 14 residues. In nucleotides, the CDR3 is TGTGCCAGCTCACCGAGAGATGAGAACACTGAAGCTTTCTTT. It translates to CASSPRDENTEAFF.

The CDR3 DNA reads TGCGCCAGCAGCCAAGGTATTACCCTTGGGGCGATCCAGCCCCAGCATTTT. It translates to CASSQGITLGAIQPQHF. V is TRBV4-1 and J is TRBJ1-5; D might be TRBD1 (5 bases). Germline CDR1 MGHRA, CDR2 YSYEKL. The CDR3 consists of 17 residues. The V end lost 1 base, the J end lost 7 bases, and 20 bases lay between the germline ends.

This rearrangement joins TRBV6-2 or TRBV6-3 to TRBJ2-1, with 10 positions matching TRBD2. Unmatched junction bases numbered 15, after V lost 7 bases and J lost 9 bases. The length of the CDR3 is 16 residues. Per the germline V gene, CDR1 is MNHEY and CDR2 is SVGEGT. The CDR3 region is CASTPGLAGDVGEQFF. The CDR3 bases are TGTGCCAGCACCCCAGGCCTAGCGGGAGACGTAGGTGAGCAGTTCTTC.

This chain joins TRBV2 and TRBJ2-6; no firm D call. This CDR3 is built from 14 residues. Trimming left V 7 bases short and J 1 base short, with 8 bases between. The V gene's germline CDR1 is SNHLY and CDR2 FYNNEI. CDR3 residues: CASKYGSGANVLTF. In nucleotides, the CDR3 is TGTGCCAGCAAGTACGGTTCTGGGGCCAACGTCCTGACTTTC.

V and J are TRBV6-5 and TRBJ1-2; tentatively, D is TRBD1 (5 bases). V was cut by 7 bases and J by 8 bases, with 17 bases left in between. The CDR3 contains 13 residues. Germline V gives CDR1 MNHEY, CDR2 SVGAGI. The CDR3 DNA reads as TGTGCCAGCATATCAGGGCTTATCGGCGGCTACACCTTC. This gives the protein CASISGLIGGYTF.

This clone occurred a few times. V gene TRBV6-4 combines with J gene TRBJ2-3, with 7 bases identical to TRBD2. CDR3 length: 13 residues. Unmatched junction bases numbered 4, after V lost 4 bases and J lost 6 bases. Germline-derived CDR1 and CDR2 are MRHNA and SNTAGT. CDR3 DNA: TGTGCCAGCAGTGCGGGCGGGAGCGATACGCAGTATTTT. Amino acids: CASSAGGSDTQYF.

This clone was counted once. The rearrangement joins TRBV6-5 to TRBJ2-3, with a tentative D call TRBD1 (5 bases). CDR1 and CDR2 (germline): MNHEY, SVGAGI. This CDR3 is built from 15 residues. V lost 1 base, J lost 7 bases, and 15 bases lay in between. CDR3 sequence reads: CASSYWGRGRNTQYF. In nucleotides, the CDR3 is TGTGCCAGCAGTTACTGGGGCCGAGGCAGGAATACGCAGTATTTT.

The chain recombines TRBV14 with TRBJ1-2; possible D gene TRBD1, 5 bases. Germline CDR1 SGHDN, CDR2 FVKESK. The CDR3 is 15 residues long. The V and J ends lost 5 bases and 8 bases respectively, with 21 bases between them. The CDR3 region has the DNA TGTGCCAGCAGCTTGACAGCTTTTGGAGTGGGCGGCTACACCTTC. Amino acid sequence: CASSLTAFGVGGYTF.

This sequence joins TRBV6-5 and TRBJ2-3; 9 bases are shared with TRBD1. This CDR3 spans 16 amino acids. Losses at the gene ends were 2 bases for V and 1 base for J; bases not matched to a gene: 4. Germline lookup yields CDR1 MNHEY and CDR2 SVGAGI. This CDR3 reads CASSYDRGTGTDTQYF. The CDR3 DNA reads TGTGCCAGCAGTTACGACAGGGGGACGGGCACAGATACGCAGTATTTT.

The chain recombines TRBV5-1 with TRBJ1-4, with TRBD1 identical over 9 bases. J gave up 4 bases and V 4 bases, and 5 bases lay outside the gene matches. This CDR3 has 15 residues. Germline CDR1 SGHRS, CDR2 YFSETQ. DNA for the CDR3: TGCGCCAGCAGCGGTGGGACAGGGTATAATGAAAAACTGTTTTTT. This sequence encodes CASSGGTGYNEKLFF. The full variable domain, rest sourced from reference TRBV5-1 and TRBJ1-4, is KAGVTQTPRYLIKTRGQQVTLSCSPISGHRSVSWYQQTPGQGLQFLFEYFSETQRNKGNFPGRFSGRQFSNSRSEMNVSTLELGDSALYLCASSGGTGYNEKLFFGSGTQLSVL.

V is TRBV5-6 and J is TRBJ1-1; 7 bases align to TRBD1. Germline V gives CDR1 SGHDT, CDR2 YYEEEE. V was pared by 4 bases and J by 6 bases, with 9 bases of the junction left unmatched. The CDR3 sequence is 14 residues long. The CDR3 bases are TGTGCCAGCAGCAAGAAAGGGGGCGCCCCTGAAGCTTTCTTT. Protein: CASSKKGGAPEAFF.

The rearrangement links TRBV5-1 to TRBJ2-5, with a tentative D call TRBD1 (5 bases). Germline loops: CDR1 SGHRS, CDR2 YFSETQ. With 6 bases removed from V and 5 bases from J, the gap between germline ends came to 14 bases. CDR3 length: 13 residues. The CDR3: CASNQGVWETQYF. The DNA for the CDR3 is TGCGCCAGCAACCAAGGGGTGTGGGAGACCCAGTACTTC.

V usage is TRBV28 and J usage is TRBJ1-1; no definite D call. V was pared by 3 bases and J by 4 bases, with 6 bases between. The CDR3 consists of 12 residues. Looked up from germline, CDR1 is MDHEN and CDR2 is SYDVKM. The CDR3 DNA reads TGTGCCAGCAGTTTCCTATCCACTGAAGCTTTCTTT. This codes for CASSFLSTEAFF.

This clone showed up just a few times. The chain recombines TRBV15 with TRBJ1-1; 8 positions agree with TRBD1. The CDR3 runs to 15 residues. Germline CDR1 and CDR2: LNHNV and YYDKDF (reference sequence). J lost 4 bases, V lost 1 base, and 5 bases had no gene match. This CDR3 reads CATSRARDRPTEAFF. The CDR3 DNA sequence: TGTGCCACCAGCAGAGCTCGGGACAGGCCCACTGAAGCTTTCTTT.

This clone was observed a single time. The rearrangement uses TRBV7-8 and TRBJ1-3, with D possibly matching TRBD1 (6 bases). Germline lookup yields CDR1 SGHVS and CDR2 FQNEAQ. The V and J ends lost 1 base and 1 base respectively, with 11 bases between them. The CDR3 loop spans 16 amino acids. CDR3 in amino acids: CASSLEHRVSGNTIYF. The DNA for the CDR3 is TGTGCCAGCAGCTTAGAGCACAGGGTATCTGGAAACACCATATATTTT.

The chain employs TRBV18 and TRBJ1-5; tentatively, D is TRBD1 (5 bases). The V end was cut by 6 bases, the J end by 2 bases, with 17 bases between. Germline V gene data show CDR1 as KGHSH and CDR2 as LQKENI. The CDR3 consists of 16 residues. The DNA of the CDR3 is TGTGCCAGCTCCGCGGTGGTGGGGGGGGGCAATCAGCCCCAGCATTTT. As protein: CASSAVVGGGNQPQHF.